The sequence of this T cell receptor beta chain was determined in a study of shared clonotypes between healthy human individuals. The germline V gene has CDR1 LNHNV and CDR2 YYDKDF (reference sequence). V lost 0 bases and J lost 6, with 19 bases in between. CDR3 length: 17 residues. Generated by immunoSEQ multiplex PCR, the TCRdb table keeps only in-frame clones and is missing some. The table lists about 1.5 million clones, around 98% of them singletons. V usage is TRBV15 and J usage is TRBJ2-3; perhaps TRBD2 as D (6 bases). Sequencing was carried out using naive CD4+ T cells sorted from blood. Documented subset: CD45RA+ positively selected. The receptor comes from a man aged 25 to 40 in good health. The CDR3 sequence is CATSRDQASDILDTQYF. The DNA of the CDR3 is TGTGCCACCAGCAGAGATCAGGCTAGCGATATCCTGGATACGCAGTATTTT.